A single sample is the source of the 9 T cell receptor beta chains below, sequenced in a study of blood T cells in healthy people across ages. The use of a sample-barcoded 5' primer and a J-beta primer mix characterized a second PCR of about 7 to 12 cycles. TCRdb redid the calling of the 5' RACE reads with MiXCR, one entry per CDR3 protein. Of roughly 2 million distinct CDR3 sequences detected, roughly 50% appear once; the ten largest clones hold more than 2%. Material: blood. These receptor sequences come from a woman aged 40 to 49 in good health.

This chain joins TRBV4-1 and TRBJ2-7; 9 bases line up with TRBD2. The ends lost 3 bases at V and 5 bases at J; junction bases unmatched: 11. Germline V CDR1 and CDR2: MGHRA, YSYEKL. The length of the CDR3 is 16 residues. This CDR3 is CASSQSRRGGFNEQYF. The CDR3 coding sequence is TGCGCCAGCAGCCAGTCAAGGCGGGGGGGCTTTAACGAGCAGTACTTC.

The chain joins TRBV20-1 to TRBJ1-6, with D possibly TRBD1 on 6 matching bases. CDR3 length: 15 residues. CDR1 and CDR2 (germline): DFQATT, SNEGSKA (reference sequence). V lost 0 bases, J lost 4 bases, and 10 bases lay in between. The CDR3: CSAREPGQYNSPLHF. In DNA, the CDR3 is TGCAGTGCTAGAGAACCTGGACAGTATAATTCACCCCTCCACTTT.

The chain is built from TRBV5-5 and TRBJ1-5; D gene ambiguous. V lost 2 bases and J 1 base, leaving 7 bases between the germline ends. This CDR3 region has 14 residues. Germline CDR1 SGHKS, CDR2 YYEKEE (reference sequence). CDR3 DNA: TGTGCCAGCAGCTTTCATACCAGCAATCAGCCCCAGCATTTT. As protein: CASSFHTSNQPQHF.

Only a few counts were recorded for this clonotype. The chain couples TRBV25-1 to TRBJ2-7; the D gene could be TRBD1 or TRBD2 (6 bases each). V lost 2 bases and J lost 3, with 11 bases in between. Germline lookup yields CDR1 MGHDK and CDR2 SYGVNS. The CDR3 extends over 14 amino acids. CDR3 DNA: TGTGCCAGCAGTGAAGCCAGGGGACTCTACGAGCAGTACTTC. Amino acids: CASSEARGLYEQYF.

The CDR3 protein is CASSLVQVRVHEQYF. CDR3 DNA sequence: TGTGCCAGCAGTTTGGTACAGGTCCGAGTGCACGAGCAGTACTTC. V gene TRBV27 combines with J gene TRBJ2-7; D is perhaps TRBD1 (5 bases). The CDR3 spans 15 residues. Trimming stripped 3 bases from V and 5 bases from J, with 17 bases between. Per germline, CDR1 MNHEY and CDR2 SMNVEV (reference sequence).

J is TRBJ2-1 and V is TRBV28; D might be TRBD1 (6 bases). Per the germline V gene, CDR1 is MDHEN and CDR2 is SYDVKM. Trimming removed 2 bases at V and 6 bases at J, with 14 bases between. This CDR3 spans 15 amino acids. The CDR3 sequence: CASSLPGARSNEQFF. CDR3 coding DNA: TGTGCCAGCAGTTTACCAGGGGCCCGATCCAATGAGCAGTTCTTC.

This clonotype showed up just a few times. The rearrangement joins TRBV20-1 to TRBJ1-1; D may be TRBD1 (6 bases). The CDR3 contains 14 residues. Between the trimmed V and J ends, which lost 3 bases and 3 bases, there was a span of 14 bases. Germline lookup yields CDR1 DFQATT and CDR2 SNEGSKA (reference sequence). In DNA, the CDR3 is TGCAGTGCTAGCGGGGGGCAGGGTCACACTGAAGCTTTCTTT. Translated, it gives CSASGGQGHTEAFF.

The sample holds a few counts of this clonotype. The chain uses TRBV7-2 and TRBJ2-1, with unresolved D. Trimming shortened V by 3 bases and J by 8 bases, and 11 bases separated the two germline ends. The CDR3 is 13 residues long. In germline, CDR1 is SGHTA, CDR2 FQGNSA. CDR3 amino acids: CASSFWPGDEQFF. The DNA of the CDR3 is TGTGCCAGCAGCTTTTGGCCAGGCGATGAGCAGTTCTTC.

The chain employs TRBV5-1 and TRBJ2-5; the match to TRBD2 covers 10 bases. Trimming at V came to 4 bases and at J to 2 bases, leaving 5 bases not matched to a gene. The germline CDR1 and CDR2 sequences are SGHRS and YFSETQ. CDR3 size: 15 residues. CDR3 protein: CASSPNSGGQETQYF. CDR3 bases: TGCGCCAGCAGCCCTAATAGCGGGGGGCAAGAGACCCAGTACTTC.